A selection of T cell receptor beta chains follows, all from one sample in a study of cytomegalovirus exposure and HLA in healthy donors. TCRdb keeps only in-frame clones here, not all; method: immunoSEQ multiplex PCR. The data show about 360,000 clones, 86% seen once. Sequenced input: PBMCs. Receptor source: a woman in her late teens or twenties in good health and CMV-seronegative. Both conserved end residues are part of each CDR3. Each record gives: V gene, CDR3 length, J gene, D gene, CDR3 DNA, CDR3 protein. D genes are given only for firm matches.

v_call: TRBV25-1; cdr3_length: 13; j_call: TRBJ1-1; d_call: .; cdr3_nt: TGTGCCAGCACCCGGACAGCTAACACTGAAGCTTTCTTT; cdr3_aa: CASTRTANTEAFF
v_call: TRBV21-1; cdr3_length: 19; j_call: TRBJ1-3; d_call: .; cdr3_nt: TGTGCCAGCAGCAACCGACCGTACAGTAAACAGGGGAAGGGAAACACCATATATTTT; cdr3_aa: CASSNRPYSKQGKGNTIYF
v_call: TRBV2; cdr3_length: 13; j_call: TRBJ2-1; d_call: TRBD1; cdr3_nt: TGTGCCAGCAGTGAAGTCCCGGGACAGGCCTCGTTCTTC; cdr3_aa: CASSEVPGQASFF
v_call: TRBV6-5; cdr3_length: 15; j_call: TRBJ1-2; d_call: TRBD1; cdr3_nt: TGTGCCAGCAGGGGGACAGGGCGTAGGAGCTATGGCTACACCTTC; cdr3_aa: CASRGTGRRSYGYTF
v_call: TRBV6-6; cdr3_length: 14; j_call: TRBJ1-1; d_call: .; cdr3_nt: TGTGCCAGCAGCCGGCGGGGGGCAAACACTGAAGCTTTCTTT; cdr3_aa: CASSRRGANTEAFF
v_call: TRBV18; cdr3_length: 15; j_call: TRBJ2-5; d_call: .; cdr3_nt: TGTGCCAGCTCGAAGCGGAACCTTAATCAAGAGACCCAGTACTTC; cdr3_aa: CASSKRNLNQETQYF
v_call: TRBV2; cdr3_length: 12; j_call: TRBJ2-7; d_call: .; cdr3_nt: TGTGCCACCTCCTTGGGGCTCTACGAGCAGTACTTC; cdr3_aa: CATSLGLYEQYF
v_call: TRBV28; cdr3_length: 15; j_call: TRBJ1-5; d_call: TRBD1; cdr3_nt: TGTGCCAGCAGTTGGGTCAGGGGGGTACCTCAGCCCCAGCATTTT; cdr3_aa: CASSWVRGVPQPQHF
v_call: TRBV4-1; cdr3_length: 14; j_call: TRBJ2-7; d_call: TRBD2; cdr3_nt: TGCGCCAGCAGCCAAGAACTAGCGTACTACGAGCAGTACTTC; cdr3_aa: CASSQELAYYEQYF
v_call: TRBV19; cdr3_length: 12; j_call: TRBJ1-1; d_call: .; cdr3_nt: TGTGCCAGTAGTTGGGGGGGCGAGGAAGCTTTCTTT; cdr3_aa: CASSWGGEEAFF